This T cell receptor beta chain was obtained from a study of T cell repertoires in cytomegalovirus infection. The wider study: The study used recently identified HLA-C-restricted and well-studied HLA-B-restricted CMV epitopes.

As concerns this clonotype: The antigen remains undetermined.

J lost 0 bases, V lost 6 bases, and 3 bases had no gene match. CDR3 length: 15 residues. The V gene's germline CDR1 is SQVTM and CDR2 ANQGSEA. One entry per CDR3 protein results from TCRdb running MiXCR on the reads. The sample has some 590,000 distinct CDR3 sequences; around 40% are singletons. This sample comprised cultured PBMCs, obtained from culture after CMV antigen stimulation. The TCR was taken from a human donor in good health (CMV status not recorded). Some clones in this sample may be carry-over from other donors' samples. The chain joins TRBV29-1 to TRBJ2-1; 12 nucleotides align to TRBD1. The CDR3 here is CSVGTGGASYNEQFF. The CDR3 DNA sequence: TGCAGCGTGGGGACAGGGGGCGCCTCCTACAATGAGCAGTTCTTC.